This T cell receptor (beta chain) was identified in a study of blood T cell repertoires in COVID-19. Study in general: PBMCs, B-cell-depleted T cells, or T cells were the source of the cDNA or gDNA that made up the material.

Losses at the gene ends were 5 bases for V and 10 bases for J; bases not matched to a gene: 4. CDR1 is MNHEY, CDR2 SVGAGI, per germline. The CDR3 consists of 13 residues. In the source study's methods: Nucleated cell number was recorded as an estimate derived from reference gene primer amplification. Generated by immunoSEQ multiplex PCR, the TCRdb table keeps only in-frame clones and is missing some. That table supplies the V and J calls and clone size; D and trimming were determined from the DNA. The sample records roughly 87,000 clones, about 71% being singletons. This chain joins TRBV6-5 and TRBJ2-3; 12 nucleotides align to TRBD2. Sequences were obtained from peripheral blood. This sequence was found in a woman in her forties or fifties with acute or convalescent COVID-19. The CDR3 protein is CASSPTSGGPQYF. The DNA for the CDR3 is TGTGCCAGCAGTCCGACTAGCGGGGGCCCGCAGTATTTT.